This TCR beta chain was captured in a study of cytomegalovirus exposure and HLA in healthy donors. Study-level results: TCR beta chains associated with HLA were, in a later analysis, more clonally expanded than equally common others. TRBV6-2, TRBV6-3 and some other V segments were excluded as indistinguishable.

Primers: 60 Vbeta forward and 13 Jbeta reverse. Sequencing was performed with immunoSEQ multiplex PCR; in TCRdb, only in-frame clones are kept and a portion is missing. The sample carries approximately 160,000 clones, roughly 76% recorded once. In the case of this clone: Its antigen is undetermined.

Regarding donors, all were healthy bone marrow donors. Germline CDR1 MGHDK, CDR2 SYGVNS. This CDR3 region has 15 residues. The ends lost 4 bases at V and 7 bases at J; junction bases unmatched: 5. The chain couples TRBV25-1 to TRBJ1-6; TRBD1 matches 9 bases. Sample: PBMCs. The sequence was collected from a human donor in good health. CDR3 sequence reads: CASSGPTGGNSPLHF. CDR3 sequence (DNA): TGTGCCAGCAGTGGGCCGACAGGGGGGAATTCACCCCTCCACTTT.